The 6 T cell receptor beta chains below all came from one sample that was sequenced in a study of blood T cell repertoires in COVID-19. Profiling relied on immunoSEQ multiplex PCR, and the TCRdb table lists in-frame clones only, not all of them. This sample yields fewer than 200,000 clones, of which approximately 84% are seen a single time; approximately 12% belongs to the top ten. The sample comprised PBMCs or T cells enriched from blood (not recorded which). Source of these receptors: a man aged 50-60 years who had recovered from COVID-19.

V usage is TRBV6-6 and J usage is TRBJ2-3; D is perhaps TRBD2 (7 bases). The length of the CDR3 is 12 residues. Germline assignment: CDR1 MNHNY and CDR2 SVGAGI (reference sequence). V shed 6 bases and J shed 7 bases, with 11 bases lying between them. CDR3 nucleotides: TGTGCCAGCAGCGGGGGGCTATATACGCAGTATTTT. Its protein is CASSGGLYTQYF.

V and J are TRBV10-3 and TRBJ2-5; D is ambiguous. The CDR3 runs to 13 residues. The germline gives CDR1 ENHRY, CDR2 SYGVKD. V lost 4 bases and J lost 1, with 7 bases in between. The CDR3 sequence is CAISGTGQETQYF. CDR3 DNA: TGTGCCATCAGTGGTACGGGCCAAGAGACCCAGTACTTC.

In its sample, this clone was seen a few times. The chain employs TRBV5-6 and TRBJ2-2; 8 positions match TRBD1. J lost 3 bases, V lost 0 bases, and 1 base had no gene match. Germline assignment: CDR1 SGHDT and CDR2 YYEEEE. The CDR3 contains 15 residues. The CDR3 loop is CASSLVQGDTGELFF. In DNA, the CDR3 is TGTGCCAGCAGCTTGGTACAGGGGGACACCGGGGAGCTGTTTTTT.

CDR3 in amino acids: CASSVYNEQFF. For the CDR3, the DNA is TGTGCCAGCAGTGTATACAATGAGCAGTTCTTC. The chain links TRBV12-3 or TRBV12-4 to TRBJ2-1; D not resolved. V was clipped by 5 bases and J by 4 bases, with 3 bases between them. The CDR3 has 11 amino acids.

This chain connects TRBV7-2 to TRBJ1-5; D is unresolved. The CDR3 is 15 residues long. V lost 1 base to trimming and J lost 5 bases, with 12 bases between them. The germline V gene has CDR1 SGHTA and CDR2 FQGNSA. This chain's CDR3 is CASSLVAGGDQPQHF. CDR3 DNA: TGTGCCAGCAGCTTAGTGGCAGGCGGGGATCAGCCCCAGCATTTT.

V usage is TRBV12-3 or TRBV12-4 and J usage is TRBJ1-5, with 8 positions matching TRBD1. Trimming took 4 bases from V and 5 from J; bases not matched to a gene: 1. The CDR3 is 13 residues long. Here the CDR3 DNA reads TGTGCCAGCAGTTGGGGACAGGATCAGCCCCAGCATTTT. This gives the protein CASSWGQDQPQHF.